Given below is one T cell receptor (beta chain) in context. Here immunoSEQ multiplex PCR was the method, and the copy in TCRdb shows in-frame clones only, minus some. The table shows 440,000 or so clones, with around nine tenths occurring only once. This sample is part of a study of blood T cell repertoires in COVID-19. The CDR3 contains 15 residues. The ends were cut back, 7 bases at V and 3 bases at J, with 16 bases in the middle. Per the germline V gene, CDR1 is MNHNY and CDR2 is SVGAGI (reference sequence). The rearrangement joins TRBV6-6 to TRBJ2-1; possible D gene TRBD1, 6 bases. The source is a woman aged 40 to 50 with COVID-19, enrolled during active disease. Sequenced sample: peripheral blood. CDR3 nucleotides: TGTGCCAGCAAAGAACAGGGAGCTCACTACAATGAGCAGTTCTTC. This encodes CASKEQGAHYNEQFF.